This T cell receptor beta chain was sequenced during a study of T cell repertoires in cytomegalovirus infection. Study background: Signatures in public TCR beta sequences pointed to both CMV infection and matching HLA type.

In TCRdb, the reads were re-called with MiXCR into one record per CDR3 protein. The repertoire consists of about 300,000 distinct CDR3 sequences, with around 9.6% occurring once and the leading ten covering around 2.4%. V gave up 2 bases and J gave up 5 bases, with 16 bases separating them. Germline CDR1 MNHEY, CDR2 SVGAGI. The CDR3 has 17 amino acids. Whole-study findings and limits: Adding up the frequency of public TCR beta families identified people who carried CMV plus the relevant HLA. HLA-C-restricted CMV-specific TCR beta clonotypes prevailed in the ex vivo response.

This clonotype was observed at least ten times. Its target is not known. V usage is TRBV6-5 and J usage is TRBJ1-6; D perhaps matches TRBD1 (5 bases). The sequenced material came from PBMCs. This receptor was taken from a human donor in good health (CMV status not recorded). Some clones in this sample may be carry-over from other donors' samples. The CDR3 is CASSYAPGDGHNSPLHF. The CDR3 coding sequence is TGTGCCAGCAGTTACGCTCCCGGGGACGGTCATAATTCACCCCTCCACTTT.